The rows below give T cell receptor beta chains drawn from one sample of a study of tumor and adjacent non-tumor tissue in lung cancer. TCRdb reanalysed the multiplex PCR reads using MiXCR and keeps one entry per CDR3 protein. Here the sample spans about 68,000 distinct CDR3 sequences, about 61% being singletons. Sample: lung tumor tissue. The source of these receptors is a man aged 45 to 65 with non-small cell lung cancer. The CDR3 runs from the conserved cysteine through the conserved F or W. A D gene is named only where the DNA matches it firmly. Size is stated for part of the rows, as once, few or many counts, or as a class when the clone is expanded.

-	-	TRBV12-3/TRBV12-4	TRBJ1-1	CASCLGTAGTEAVF	TGTGCGAGCTGCCTTGGGACGGCAGGGACTGAAGCTGTCTTT
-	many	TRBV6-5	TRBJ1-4	CASRQYTQEKLFF	TGTGCCAGCAGGCAGTACACGCAAGAAAAACTGTTTTTT
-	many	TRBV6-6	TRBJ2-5	CASSFSGQGKEETQYF	TGTGCCAGCAGTTTTTCGGGGCAAGGTAAAGAGGAGACCCAGTACTTC
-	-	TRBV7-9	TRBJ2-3	CASILVAWGRADTQYF	TGTGCCAGCATCTTAGTAGCGTGGGGTCGAGCAGATACGCAGTATTTT
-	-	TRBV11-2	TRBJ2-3	CASIPSERSTDTQYF	TGTGCCAGCATCCCCTCGGAAAGAAGCACTGATACGCAGTATTTT
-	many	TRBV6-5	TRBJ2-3	CASSRAGGQGSDTQYF	TGTGCCAGCAGTCGAGCGGGGGGACAGGGCTCAGATACGCAGTATTTT
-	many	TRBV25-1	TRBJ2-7	CASSSYYEQYF	TGTGCCAGCTCAAGTTACTACGAGCAGTACTTC
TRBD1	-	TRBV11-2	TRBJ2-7	CASSSPGEWGQTYEQYF	TGTGCCAGCAGCTCGCCGGGCGAATGGGGACAGACCTACGAGCAGTACTTC
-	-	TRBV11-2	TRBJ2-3	CASSQGVDTRYF	TGTGCCAGCAGCCAGGGTGTGGATACGCGGTATTTT
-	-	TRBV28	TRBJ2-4	CARRNQGIAENIQYF	TGTGCCAGAAGAAATCAGGGGATAGCCGAAAACATTCAGTACTTC
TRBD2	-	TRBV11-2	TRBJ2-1	CASGLLIGLAGDEQFF	TGTGCCAGCGGCCTACTCATCGGACTAGCGGGGGATGAGCAGTTCTTC
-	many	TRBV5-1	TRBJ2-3	CASRTPQGGSTDTQYF	TGCGCCAGCAGAACCCCCCAGGGGGGAAGCACAGATACGCAGTATTTT
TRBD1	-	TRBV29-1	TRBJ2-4	CSVEGTGQNTQYF	TGCAGCGTTGAGGGGACAGGGCAAAACACTCAGTACTTC
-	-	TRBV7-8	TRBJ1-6	CVSSLEVDRRQSPLHF	TGTGTAAGCAGCTTAGAGGTCGACAGGAGGCAATCACCCCTCCACTTT
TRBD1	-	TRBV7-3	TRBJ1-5	CASSPDRDLQPQHF	TGTGCCAGCAGCCCCGACAGGGATCTTCAGCCCCAGCATTTT
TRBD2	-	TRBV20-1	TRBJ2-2	CSAPGLAGVRAGELSF	TGCAGTGCGCCGGGACTAGCGGGAGTGCGGGCCGGGGAGCTGTCTTTT
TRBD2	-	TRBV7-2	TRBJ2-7	CASSLGGAGGQHEQYF	TGTGCCAGCAGCTTAGGTGGGGCGGGAGGGCAGCACGAGCAGTACTTC
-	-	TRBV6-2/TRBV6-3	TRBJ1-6	CASREHGSVSPLHF	TGTGCCAGCAGGGAACACGGATCTGTATCACCCCTCCACTTT
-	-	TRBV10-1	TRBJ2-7	CASSDGGQVTYEQYF	TGCGCCAGCAGTGATGGAGGCCAAGTGACCTACGAGCAGTACTTC
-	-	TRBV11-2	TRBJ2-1	CASSLGSEAAYNEQFF	TGTGCCAGCAGCTTAGGGTCGGAGGCAGCTTACAATGAGCAATTCTTC
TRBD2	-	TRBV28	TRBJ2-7	CASRPGLAGVYEQYF	TGTGCCAGCAGACCGGGACTAGCGGGAGTTTACGAGCAGTACTTC
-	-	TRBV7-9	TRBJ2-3	CAGRTSGGQDTQYF	TGTGCCGGCCGGACTAGTGGGGGGCAGGATACGCAGTATTTT
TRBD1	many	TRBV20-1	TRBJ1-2	CSASLGAGGDNGYTF	TGCAGTGCTAGTCTAGGTGCAGGGGGTGATAATGGCTACACCTTC
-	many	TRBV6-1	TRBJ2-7	CASSEEVGAWDEQYF	TGTGCCAGCAGTGAAGAGGTCGGTGCTTGGGACGAGCAGTACTTC
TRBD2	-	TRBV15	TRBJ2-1	CATSRIPSGEEFF	TGTGCCACCAGCAGGATCCCTAGCGGAGAGGAGTTCTTC
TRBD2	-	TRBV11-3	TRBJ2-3	CASTLGTTGRDDAQYF	TGTGCCAGCACCTTAGGGACTACCGGGAGAGACGATGCGCAGTATTTT
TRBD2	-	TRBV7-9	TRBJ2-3	CASRTSGEQDTQYF	TGCGCCAGCCGGACTAGCGGGGAGCAGGATACGCAGTATTTT
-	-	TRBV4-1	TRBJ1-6	CASSLTTGTMGSPLHF	TGTGCCAGCAGCCTTACTACCGGGACAATGGGTTCACCCCTCCACTTT
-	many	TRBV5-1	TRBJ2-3	CASLEWGSADTQYF	TGCGCCAGCTTGGAGTGGGGCTCTGCAGATACGCAGTATTTT
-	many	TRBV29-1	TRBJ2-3	CSATIGGTSTDTQYF	TGCAGCGCCACGATCGGGGGAACTAGCACAGATACGCAGTATTTT
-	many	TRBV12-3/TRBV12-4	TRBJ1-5	CASSSGGRHQPQHF	TGTGCCAGCAGTTCCGGGGGCCGACATCAGCCCCAGCATTTT
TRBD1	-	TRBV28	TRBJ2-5	CASIQGAGETQYF	TGTGCCAGTATCCAGGGGGCCGGAGAGACCCAGTACTTC
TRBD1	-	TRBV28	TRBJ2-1	CASQPRQGSLYNEQFF	TGTGCCAGTCAGCCGCGACAGGGGTCCCTCTACAATGAGCAGTTCTTC
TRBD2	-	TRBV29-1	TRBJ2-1	CSVPKIAGEFYNEQFF	TGCAGCGTTCCGAAAATAGCGGGAGAATTCTATAATGAGCAGTTCTTC
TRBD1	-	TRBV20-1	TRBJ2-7	CSAPIGGTVYEQYF	TGCAGTGCGCCTATAGGGGGCACAGTATACGAGCAGTACTTC
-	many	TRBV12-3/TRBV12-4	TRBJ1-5	CASTDGTYRQPQHF	TGTGCCAGCACCGACGGGACCTATCGACAGCCCCAGCATTTT
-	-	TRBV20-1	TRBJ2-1	CSARSGAYSEQFF	TGCAGTGCTAGATCCGGGGCCTACAGTGAGCAGTTCTTC
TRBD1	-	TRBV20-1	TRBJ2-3	CSTSDRERRTHTATDTQYF	TGCAGTACTAGTGACAGGGAAAGGAGAACACACACAGCCACAGATACGCAGTATTTT
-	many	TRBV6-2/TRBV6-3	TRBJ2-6	CASSYWPGISGANVLTF	TGTGCCAGCAGTTACTGGCCAGGCATCTCTGGGGCCAACGTCCTGACTTTC
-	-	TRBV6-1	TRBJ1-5	CDSSELLAQPQHF	TGTGACAGCAGTGAGTTGCTGGCTCAGCCTCAGCATTTT
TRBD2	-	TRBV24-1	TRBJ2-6	CATSDAVGTNSVANVLTF	TGTGCCACCAGTGATGCAGTCGGGACTAACTCTGTGGCCAACGTCCTGACTTTC
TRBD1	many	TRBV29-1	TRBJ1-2	CSVGDSLNYGYTF	TGCAGCGTAGGGGACAGCTTGAACTATGGCTACACCTTC
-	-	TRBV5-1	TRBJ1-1	CASSLEGTMNTEAFF	TGCGCCAGCAGCTTGGAAGGAACTATGAACACTGAAGCTTTCTTT
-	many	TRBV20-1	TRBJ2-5	CSARGQKETQYF	TGCAGTGCTAGAGGCCAGAAAGAGACCCAGTACTTC
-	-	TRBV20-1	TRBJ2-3	CNASNRERRTHTTTDTQYF	TGCAATGCTAGTAACAGGGAAAGGAGAACACACACAACCACAGATACGCAGTATTTT
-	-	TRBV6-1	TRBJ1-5	CVSSEDWADNNQPRHF	TGTGTCAGCAGTGAAGACTGGGCAGACAACAATCAGCCCCGGCATTTT
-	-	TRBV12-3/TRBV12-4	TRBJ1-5	CTSTDGTYRRPQHF	TGTACCAGCACCGACGGGACCTATCGACGGCCCCAGCATTTT